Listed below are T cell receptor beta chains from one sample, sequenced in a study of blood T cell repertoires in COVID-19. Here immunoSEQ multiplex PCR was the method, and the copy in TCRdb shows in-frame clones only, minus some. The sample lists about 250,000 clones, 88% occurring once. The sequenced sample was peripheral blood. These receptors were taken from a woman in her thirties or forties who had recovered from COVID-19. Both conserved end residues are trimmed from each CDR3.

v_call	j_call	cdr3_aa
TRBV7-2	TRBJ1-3	ASSLVSGRTGNTIY
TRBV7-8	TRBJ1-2	ASSPGTVGGYT
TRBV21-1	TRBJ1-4	ASTDGGRKLF
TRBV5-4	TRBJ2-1	ASSLPGLAGGAGEQF
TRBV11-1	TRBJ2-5	ASSWGVRETQY
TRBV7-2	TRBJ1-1	ASSMTGGAAEAF
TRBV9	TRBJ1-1	ASSAVGAAEAF
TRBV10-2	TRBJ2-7	ASSESGSRASYEQY
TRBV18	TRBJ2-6	ASPGGDGSGANVLT
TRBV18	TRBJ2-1	ASSPGLAGVSYNEQF
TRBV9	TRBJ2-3	ASSVGASVASTDTQY
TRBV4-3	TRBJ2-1	ASSLRSGDGDEQF
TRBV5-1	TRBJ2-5	ASSLGDRVAQETQY
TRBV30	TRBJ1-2	AWTFSTGGYT
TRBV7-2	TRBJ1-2	ASSSPKQANYGYT
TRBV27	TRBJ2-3	ASSPRLAGSTDTQY